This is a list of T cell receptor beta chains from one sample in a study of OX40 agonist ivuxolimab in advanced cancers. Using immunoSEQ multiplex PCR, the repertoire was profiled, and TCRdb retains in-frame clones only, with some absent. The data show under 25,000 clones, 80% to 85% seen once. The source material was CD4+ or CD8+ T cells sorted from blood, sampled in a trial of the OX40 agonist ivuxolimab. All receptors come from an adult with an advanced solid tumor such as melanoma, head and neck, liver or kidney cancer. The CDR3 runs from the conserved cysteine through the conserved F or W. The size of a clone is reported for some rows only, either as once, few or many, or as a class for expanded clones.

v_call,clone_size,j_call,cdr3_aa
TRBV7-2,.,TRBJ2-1,CASVSSGIYNEQFF
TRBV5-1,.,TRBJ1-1,CASSLSTGGYTEAFF
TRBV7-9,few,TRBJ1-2,CASGYRDGYTF
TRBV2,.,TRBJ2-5,CASALWETQYF
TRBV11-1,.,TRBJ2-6,CASALEAKISGANVLTF
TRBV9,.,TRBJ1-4,CASSAGLIGGEKLFF
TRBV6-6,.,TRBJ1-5,CASSYSNNQPQHF
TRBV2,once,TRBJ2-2,CASSEEGNTGELFF
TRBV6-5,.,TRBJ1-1,CASSPKGGVAFF
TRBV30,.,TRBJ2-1,CAWSANRNEQFF
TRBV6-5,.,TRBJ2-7,CASSQTGVYEQYF
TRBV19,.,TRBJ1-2,CASRFLQGGGNYGYTF
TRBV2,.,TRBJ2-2,CASSRNTGELFF
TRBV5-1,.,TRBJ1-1,CASSLASESTEAFF
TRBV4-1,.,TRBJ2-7,CASSQEPGTGYEQYF
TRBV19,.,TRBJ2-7,CASSISQWGAEQYF
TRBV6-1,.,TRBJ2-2,CASSEFNPVSTGELFF
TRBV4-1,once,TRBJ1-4,CASSQERQGREKLFF
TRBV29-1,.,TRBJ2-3,CSVRLAGGGAGTQYF
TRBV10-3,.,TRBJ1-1,CAIRELGGNMNTEAFF
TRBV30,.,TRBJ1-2,CASRGRYGYTF
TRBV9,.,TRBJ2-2,CASSVAAASLNTGELFF
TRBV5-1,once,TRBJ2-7,CASSSGDGTYEQYF
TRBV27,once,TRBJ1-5,CASSLSGGGNQPQHF
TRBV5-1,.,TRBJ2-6,CASSLEGSGVSGANVLTF
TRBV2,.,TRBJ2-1,CASRWDTGGNEQFF
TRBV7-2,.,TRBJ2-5,CASSTDREETQYF
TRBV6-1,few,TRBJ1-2,CASGQYNGYTF
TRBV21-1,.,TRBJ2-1,CASSCRTDSYNEQFF
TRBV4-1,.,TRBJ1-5,CASSQPSGTESNQPQHF
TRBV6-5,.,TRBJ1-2,CASSYSSQGYYGYTF
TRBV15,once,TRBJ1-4,CATSRGRQGGEKLFF
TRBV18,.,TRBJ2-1,CASSPTHQGAGNEQFF
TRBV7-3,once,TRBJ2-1,CASSLDGYEQFF
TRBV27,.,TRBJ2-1,CASTSGIVSNEQFF
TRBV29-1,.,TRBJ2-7,CSGRQNYEQYF
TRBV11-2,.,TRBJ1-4,CASSSGQTITNEKLFF
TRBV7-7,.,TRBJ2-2,CASSFVGSGELFF
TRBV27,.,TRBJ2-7,CASTPGGGSYEQYF
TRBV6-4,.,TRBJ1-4,CASSSGGTNEKLFF
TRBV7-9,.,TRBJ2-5,CASSSGAGGVPQETQYF
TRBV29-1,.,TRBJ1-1,CSVKNTEAFF
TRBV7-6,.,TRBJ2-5,CASSLGTGGSETQYF
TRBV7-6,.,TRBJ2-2,CASSRGQFTGELFF
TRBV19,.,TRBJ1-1,CASSISGIENTEAFF